The 7 T cell receptor beta chains given below trace back to one sample, sequenced in a study of Ad26.COV2.S vaccination and SARS-CoV-2 variants (dated by TCRdb to the early 2020s). Receptors were amplified or captured by the immunoSEQ multiplex PCR assay. TCRdb retrieved this table from immuneACCESS and kept in-frame rearrangements only. Not all clones are present; in checked studies, unresolved V genes account for under half, and no reason is known for the remainder. The sample contains about 680,000 clones, around 89% of them found a single time. In total, the top ten clones hold roughly 1.5% of the sample. This specimen's treatment or condition label, interpreted: about 20 received Ad26.COV2.S at low or high dose, single or two shots; about 5 received placebo; per-sample allocation not given. For vaccine and placebo recipients, the sequenced repertoires came from samples collected on day 63 after the first injection.

The material was peripheral blood, obtained in a trial of Ad26.COV2.S vaccine versus placebo. The receptor source for this set is a person aged 18-65 years who received the Ad26.COV2.S COVID-19 vaccine or a placebo.

J is TRBJ2-4 and V is TRBV7-9; D is perhaps TRBD2 (5 bases). The CDR3 is made up of 14 amino acids. Deletions cut 4 bases from V and 6 bases from J, with 13 bases between. The V gene's germline CDR1 is SEHNR and CDR2 FQNEAQ (reference sequence). DNA for the CDR3: TGTGCCAGCAGCTATAGCGTGTCTCGAAACATTCAGTACTTC. It encodes CASSYSVSRNIQYF.

The chain combines TRBV2 with TRBJ2-1; 7 bases match TRBD2. The ends lost 4 bases at V and 0 bases at J; junction bases unmatched: 6. Germline-derived CDR1 and CDR2 are SNHLY and FYNNEI. The CDR3 is 16 residues long. The chain's CDR3 is CASSGTRGSSYNEQFF. DNA for the CDR3: TGTGCCAGCAGTGGAACGCGGGGGAGCTCCTACAATGAGCAGTTCTTC.

The CDR3, as DNA: TGTGCCAGTAGCCCCACCCGGGGCAGGGGGGCCAACGTCCTGACTTTC. This sequence encodes CASSPTRGRGANVLTF. The chain links TRBV19 to TRBJ2-6; TRBD1 or TRBD2 may be the D gene (5 bases each). In germline, CDR1 is LNHDA, CDR2 SQIVND (reference sequence). The CDR3 contains 16 residues. V was pared by 6 bases and J by 4 bases, with 16 bases between.

The chain links TRBV27 to TRBJ1-2, with a tentative D call TRBD1 (5 bases). The germline gives CDR1 MNHEY, CDR2 SMNVEV (reference sequence). Deletions cut 0 bases from V and 6 bases from J, with 8 bases between. The CDR3 spans 13 residues. CDR3 nucleotides: TGTGCCAGCAGTTTATCAGGGGCAAATGGCTACACCTTC. It is translated as CASSLSGANGYTF.

CDR3 bases: TGTGCCAGCAGCGTCGGTCCGGGGGGCAATCAGCCCCAGCATTTT. Its translation is CASSVGPGGNQPQHF. The chain has TRBV9 and TRBJ1-5; tentative D call: TRBD1 (5 bases). The CDR3 has 15 residues. The germline gives CDR1 SGDLS, CDR2 YYNGEE. Trimming left V 2 bases short and J 2 bases short, with 11 bases between.

The chain has TRBV5-1 and TRBJ1-2; D unresolved. The CDR3 runs to 12 residues. The germline gives CDR1 SGHRS, CDR2 YFSETQ. V was shortened by 7 bases and J by 8 bases, with 15 bases between the two germline ends. Here the CDR3 DNA reads TGCGCCAGCGGTCCAGTGAATCGCGGCTACACCTTC. This encodes CASGPVNRGYTF.

The V and J genes are TRBV7-2 and TRBJ2-2; D not certain. Trimming removed 0 bases from V and 4 bases from J, with 12 bases in between. The germline V gene encodes CDR1 SGHTA and CDR2 FQGNSA. The CDR3 runs 16 residues. CDR3 region: CASSLARAPTTGELFF. CDR3 coding DNA: TGTGCCAGCAGCTTAGCCCGGGCCCCTACCACCGGGGAGCTGTTTTTT.